Following are 31 T cell receptor beta chains from one sample sequenced in a study of T cells expressing NK-cell markers. TCRdb re-called the 5' RACE reads and gives one entry per CDR3 protein, without DNA. Recorded for this sample: approximately 380,000 distinct CDR3 sequences. The specimen was blood T cells: a sorted CD56 or NKG2C T cell subset, CD4+ or CD8+ T cells, or bulk PBMC T cells (not recorded which). These receptors were obtained from a man aged 18-75 years in good health.

The chain couples TRBV12-3 or TRBV12-4 to TRBJ2-1. The length of the CDR3 is 14 residues. The CDR3 here is CASSSNSRLDEQFF.

The chain joins TRBV7-8 to TRBJ2-1; TCRdb's D gene call, TRBD1, goes unchecked for lack of DNA. Germline V gives CDR1 SGHVS, CDR2 FQNEAQ. There are 18 residues in the CDR3. CDR3 region: CASRRGTGARKADNEQFF.

This rearrangement joins TRBV25-1 to TRBJ2-7. The CDR3 is 12 residues long. The germline CDR1 and CDR2 sequences are MGHDK and SYGVNS. CDR3 in amino acids: CASRWTTYEQYF.

The chain combines TRBV20-1 with TRBJ2-7; the D call of TRBD1 rests on TCRdb alone, since no DNA is present to check it. CDR1 and CDR2 from the germline V gene are DFQATT and SNEGSKA (reference sequence). This CDR3 spans 12 amino acids. CDR3 residues: CSGGLGENEQYF.

The chain combines TRBV5-8 with TRBJ2-1; no DNA is available, so the TRBD1 call from TCRdb remains unchecked. The CDR3 runs 16 residues. In germline, CDR1 is SGHTS, CDR2 YDEGEE. CDR3 loop: CASNSFGQGNYNEQFF.

CDR3 residues: CASSLVLESDPRYEQYF. The chain couples TRBV7-2 to TRBJ2-7; there is no DNA to check the TCRdb D call of TRBD2. In germline, CDR1 is SGHTA, CDR2 FQGNSA. The CDR3 length is 17 residues.

The gene calls are TRBV12-3 or TRBV12-4 and TRBJ1-1; TCRdb selects TRBD1, and the lack of DNA leaves this call unchecked. The CDR3 contains 16 residues. The CDR3 region is CASSSIGAGWFGKAFF.

The chain has TRBV12-3 or TRBV12-4 and TRBJ1-6; no DNA is available, so the TRBD1 call from TCRdb remains unchecked. This CDR3 has 16 amino acids. The CDR3: CASTWGMLSYNSPLHF.

The chain couples TRBV4-1 to TRBJ2-3; absent DNA, TCRdb's TRBD1 call cannot be checked. CDR1 MGHRA and CDR2 YSYEKL come from the germline V gene. The CDR3 runs to 17 residues. The CDR3 sequence: CASSPSWGGSSTDTQYF.

The chain combines TRBV20-1 with TRBJ1-2; the D call of TRBD1 rests on TCRdb alone, since no DNA is present to check it. Germline CDR1 reads DFQATT; CDR2 reads SNEGSKA (reference sequence). The CDR3 spans 16 residues. Here the CDR3 reads CSAREGGEVPNYGYTF.

V usage is TRBV12-3 or TRBV12-4 and J usage is TRBJ2-2; TCRdb designates TRBD1, a call that cannot be tested without DNA. The length of the CDR3 is 17 residues. The CDR3 sequence: CATNDWGADWNTGELFF.

J is TRBJ2-7 and V is TRBV5-8; TCRdb's D call, TRBD1, is unchecked because there is no DNA. There are 15 residues in the CDR3. Germline V gene data show CDR1 as SGHTS and CDR2 as YDEGEE. CDR3: CASSLGGQVSYEQYF.

This rearrangement joins TRBV7-6 to TRBJ2-7; TCRdb picks TRBD1, but there is no DNA to check that call. The CDR3 runs 15 residues. Germline V gene sequence: CDR1 SGHVS, CDR2 FNYEAQ. The CDR3 is CASTPRERGVYEQYF.

The V call is TRBV28, the J call TRBJ2-7; the TRBD2 assignment by TCRdb is unverifiable without DNA. CDR1 and CDR2 from the germline V gene are MDHEN and SYDVKM. This CDR3 is 13 amino acids long. The CDR3 is CASTSHGDTYRYF.

This chain connects TRBV24-1 to TRBJ2-7. Germline V gene sequence: CDR1 KGHDR, CDR2 SFDVKD. The CDR3 runs 15 residues. The CDR3 loop reads CATSGKPTEEYEQYF.

The genes are TRBV27 and TRBJ2-1; TCRdb selects TRBD2, and the lack of DNA leaves this call unchecked. CDR1 and CDR2 from the germline V gene are MNHEY and SMNVEV (reference sequence). The CDR3 contains 12 residues. CDR3 residues: CASSSLAGLRFF.

The chain is built from TRBV11-2 and TRBJ2-5; TCRdb reports TRBD1, a call that lacks DNA to check it against. CDR3 size: 16 residues. Germline V gene sequence: CDR1 SGHAT, CDR2 FQNNGV. The CDR3 protein is CASSLVKGQIQETQYF.

The J gene is TRBJ1-1, the V gene TRBV4-2; the TRBD1 assignment by TCRdb is unverifiable without DNA. There are 14 residues in the CDR3. Germline-derived CDR1 and CDR2 are LGHNA and YNFKEQ. CDR3 amino acids: CASSRQDGNTEAFF.

The chain employs TRBV25-1 and TRBJ2-7; checking the TCRdb D call of TRBD1 is not possible without DNA. The CDR3 consists of 15 residues. CDR1 is MGHDK, CDR2 SYGVNS, per germline. The CDR3: CASSLVGQGGDEQYF.

V is TRBV5-1 and J is TRBJ2-1; TCRdb outputs TRBD2, but without DNA this stays unchecked. The V gene's germline CDR1 is SGHRS and CDR2 YFSETQ. The CDR3 length is 16 residues. CDR3 loop: CASSLALTSMYNEQFF.

V is TRBV27 and J is TRBJ2-5; TCRdb's D call, TRBD1, is unchecked because there is no DNA. The CDR3 sequence is 14 residues long. CDR1 and CDR2 from the germline V gene are MNHEY and SMNVEV (reference sequence). CDR3 amino acids: CASSGRTGGETQYF.

This chain links TRBV6-2 or TRBV6-3 with TRBJ2-2; TCRdb calls TRBD1, which cannot be checked without DNA. The CDR3 consists of 17 residues. Germline values: CDR1 MNHEY, CDR2 SVGEGT. This CDR3 is CASSRPQGSANTGELFF.

The chain uses TRBV7-9 and TRBJ2-2; TCRdb outputs TRBD1, but without DNA this stays unchecked. Germline lookup yields CDR1 SEHNR and CDR2 FQNEAQ (reference sequence). The CDR3 is made up of 17 amino acids. The CDR3 sequence is CASSYGQAGANTGELFF.

The chain is built from TRBV2 and TRBJ2-7; checking the TCRdb D call of TRBD2 is not possible without DNA. In germline, CDR1 is SNHLY, CDR2 FYNNEI. The CDR3 is 18 residues long. CDR3: CASSGTAGIPGLAYEQYF.

The V gene is TRBV5-4, the J gene TRBJ2-1; no DNA is available, so the TRBD2 call from TCRdb remains unchecked. This CDR3 is 13 amino acids long. CDR1 is SGHNT, CDR2 YYREEE, per germline (reference sequence). CDR3 sequence reads: CASRENGVNEQFF.

CDR3 region: CASSRTVGETYF. V gene TRBV7-9 combines with J gene TRBJ2-7; TCRdb's D gene call, TRBD1, goes unchecked for lack of DNA. The CDR3 sequence is 12 residues long. Germline V lookup: CDR1 SEHNR, CDR2 FQNEAQ (reference sequence). The variable domain in full, completed from reference TRBV7-9 and TRBJ2-7, reads DTGVSQNPRHKITKRGQNVTFRCDPISEHNRLYWYRQTLGQGPEFLTYFQNEAQLEKSRLLSDRFSAERPKGSFSTLEIQRTEQGDSAMYLCASSRTVGETYFGPGTRLTVT.

This chain links TRBV6-1 with TRBJ2-7; TCRdb lists TRBD1, though no DNA is available to test this call. This CDR3 has 14 residues. From germline, CDR1 is MNHNS and CDR2 SASEGT. The CDR3 loop reads CASSQDDRSYEQYF.

The chain joins TRBV28 to TRBJ2-7. Germline CDR1 is MDHEN and CDR2 is SYDVKM. The CDR3 spans 14 residues. CDR3 residues: CASSLGGNSYEQYF.

V gene TRBV7-8 combines with J gene TRBJ2-1; checking the TCRdb D call of TRBD2 is not possible without DNA. Germline-derived CDR1 and CDR2 are SGHVS and FQNEAQ. The CDR3 runs to 18 residues. CDR3 amino acids: CASSFTVTSGGARNEQFF.

This chain joins TRBV24-1 and TRBJ2-5; there is no DNA to check the TCRdb D call of TRBD2. The CDR3 totals 16 residues. The V gene's germline CDR1 is KGHDR and CDR2 SFDVKD. The CDR3 loop is CATSDSERGFQETQYF.

V gene TRBV25-1 combines with J gene TRBJ2-7; TCRdb calls TRBD2, which cannot be checked without DNA. Per the germline V gene, CDR1 is MGHDK and CDR2 is SYGVNS. The CDR3 has 13 residues. CDR3 in amino acids: CASALAGGSEQYF.